The source of this TCR beta chain is a study of blood T cell repertoires in COVID-19. Germline CDR1 reads SNHLY; CDR2 reads FYNNEI. The length of the CDR3 is 12 residues. With 3 bases removed from V and 7 bases from J, the gap between germline ends came to 9 bases. Per the authors' pipeline: Amplification of reference gene primers was used by the study to estimate nucleated cell counts. Only in-frame clones appear in the TCRdb table, and some are missing; sequencing was by immunoSEQ multiplex PCR. Clone size and V and J calls were adopted from that table, with D and trimming inferred from the DNA. The sample has 650,000 to 800,000 clones; approximately 90% are singletons.

This receptor was identified in a woman aged 18-35 years with acute or convalescent COVID-19. The J gene is TRBJ2-5, the V gene TRBV2; no firm D call. The material sequenced was peripheral blood. The CDR3 coding sequence is TGTGCCAGCAGTGAGCGGTCGGTGACCCAGTACTTC. This translates into CASSERSVTQYF.